Listed here is a single TCR beta chain. Its antigen is not yet known. Per-base quality was not reported, and no clone a single base away is much larger than it. This sample was included in a study of blood T cell repertoires in COVID-19 (TCRdb year 2020). Some background on the complete study: The collaborator samples originated in the United States, Italy and Spain and spanned the acute and convalescent phases of COVID-19. HLA class I and class II types, where available, came from metadata supplied by the sample provider rather than from assay-based typing. Sample metadata almost always included a de-identified subject ID, COVID-19 status, age in years and sex. Samples came from the ongoing ImmuneRACE study (first 160 participants) plus 1,254 subjects from 6 global collaborators. The repertoires were released in a freely available public database intended as a resource for research on the immune response to SARS-CoV-2. The dataset comprised deeply sampled blood TCRbeta repertoires from subjects exposed to, actively infected with, or recovered from COVID-19. The prospective study material was composed of cDNA or gDNA derived from T cells, B-cell-depleted T cells, or PBMCs.

TCRbeta CDR3 regions were amplified from genomic DNA by means of the immunoSEQ Assay, a bias-controlled multiplex PCR. The source study handled its data this way. The number of nucleated cells in each sample was estimated from the amplification of reference gene primers within the assay. Sequence reads were collapsed and filtered to measure the absolute abundance of every unique TCRbeta CDR3 rearrangement. For each sample, productive Simpson clonality was calculated as the square root of Simpson's diversity index over productive rearrangements. TCRdb took over this immuneACCESS table, retaining in-frame rearrangements with V and J assigned. Such tables are incomplete; in checked studies, under half of the missing clones stem from an unresolved V gene, and the remainder is unexplained. V and J calls plus clone size are reproduced from that table; the DNA served to infer D and trimming. In this sample the table shows some 160,000 clones, approximately 85% of which occur a single time. Approximately 2.6% of the sample is in the top ten clones.

At one collaborating source in Seattle, patients were enrolled during active infection and were followed longitudinally through the course of disease. Collaborating institutions collected whole blood in K2EDTA tubes following their own protocols. Collaborator samples were shipped for TCRbeta analysis as frozen whole blood, isolated PBMCs, or DNA extracted from either sample type. The paper as a whole reports these results and caveats: The amount of clinical and demographic metadata varied by source and participant and was provided uncurated.

The junction carries 8 bases between V and J, which are trimmed by 6 bases and 8 bases respectively. The CDR3 spans 11 residues, from the cysteine through the phenylalanine. Kept here is only the CDR3 DNA, which spans 33 bases and is read in frame from base 1. This clonotype originated in a woman of 80 years or more with COVID-19, enrolled during active disease. Recombination linked TRBV12-3 or TRBV12-4 to TRBJ2-1, with no D gene named confidently. The sequencing input was peripheral blood. The DNA sequence is given as TGTGCCAGCAGCCCTTTAGATGAGCAGTTCTTC. Translated, it gives CASSPLDEQFF.